Listed here are 27 T cell receptor beta chains from one sample, sequenced in a study of OX40 agonist ivuxolimab in advanced cancers. Library generation was performed with the immunoSEQ multiplex PCR assay. Not all clones reach the TCRdb copy of this immuneACCESS table, which keeps in-frame sequences only. Checked studies attribute under half of the gap to unresolved V genes and leave the rest unexplained. The sample contains more than 75,000 clones, roughly 93% of them found a single time. The ten biggest clones cover over 0.65% of the sample. This specimen consisted of CD4+ or CD8+ T cells sorted from blood, obtained in a trial of the OX40 agonist ivuxolimab. These receptors all come from an adult with an advanced solid tumor such as melanoma, head and neck, liver or kidney cancer.

The chain has TRBV7-2 and TRBJ2-5, with D perhaps assigned TRBD1 or TRBD2 (5 bases each). The length of the CDR3 is 14 residues. The V gene's germline CDR1 is SGHTA and CDR2 FQGNSA. Trimming took off 5 bases at V and 4 bases at J, with 14 bases between the two ends. In nucleotides, the CDR3 is TGTGCCAGCAGCCCCGACTGGGGGAGAGAGACCCAGTACTTC. Residues: CASSPDWGRETQYF.

The V and J genes are TRBV4-1 and TRBJ2-1, with D perhaps TRBD2 (5 bases). Germline CDR1 reads MGHRA; CDR2 reads YSYEKL. V gave up 4 bases and J gave up 3 bases, with 13 bases separating them. The CDR3 loop spans 15 amino acids. CDR3 nucleotides: TGCGCCAGCAGCCGATCAACCGGGGTCTACAATGAGCAGTTCTTC. This gives the protein CASSRSTGVYNEQFF.

This clone came up a few times. The gene calls are TRBV5-1 and TRBJ2-7; D is perhaps TRBD1 or TRBD2 (5 bases each). Germline V gene sequence: CDR1 SGHRS, CDR2 YFSETQ. V lost 4 bases, J lost 2 bases, and 10 bases lay in between. This CDR3 has 13 amino acids. Here the CDR3 DNA reads TGCGCCAGCAGCCTTCAGGGACCCTACGAGCAGTACTTC. It yields the protein CASSLQGPYEQYF.

The V gene is TRBV5-1, the J gene TRBJ2-6, with D unclear. Germline-derived CDR1 and CDR2 are SGHRS and YFSETQ. The CDR3 covers 17 residues. Trimming pared 1 base from V and 0 bases from J, leaving 11 bases between. CDR3 protein: CASSLTLGNSGANVLTF. In DNA, the CDR3 is TGCGCCAGCAGCTTGACTCTCGGAAACTCTGGGGCCAACGTCCTGACTTTC.

The genes are TRBV5-1 and TRBJ2-2, with 8 nucleotides matching TRBD2. The junction had 4 bases not matched to a gene; V was cut back by 2 bases and J by 4 bases. The CDR3 runs 15 residues. Germline loops: CDR1 SGHRS, CDR2 YFSETQ. The CDR3 DNA reads as TGCGCCAGCAGCTTCGTTGGGACTAGCACCGGGGAGCTGTTTTTT. Encoded protein: CASSFVGTSTGELFF. The full variable domain, with the rest looked up from reference TRBV5-1 and TRBJ2-2, is KAGVTQTPRYLIKTRGQQVTLSCSPISGHRSVSWYQQTPGQGLQFLFEYFSETQRNKGNFPGRFSGRQFSNSRSEMNVSTLELGDSALYLCASSFVGTSTGELFFGEGSRLTVL.

The genes are TRBV18 and TRBJ1-1; maybe TRBD1 (5 bases). CDR3 length: 14 amino acids. In germline, CDR1 is KGHSH, CDR2 LQKENI. Between the trimmed V and J ends, which lost 3 bases and 1 base, there was a span of 9 bases. The CDR3 loop reads CASSPSGKNTEAFF. In nucleotides, the CDR3 is TGTGCCAGCTCACCTTCAGGGAAGAACACTGAAGCTTTCTTT.

The J gene is TRBJ1-6, the V gene TRBV28; D is possibly TRBD1 (5 bases). V was clipped by 3 bases and J by 8 bases, with 8 bases between them. The germline gives CDR1 MDHEN, CDR2 SYDVKM. This CDR3 is 13 amino acids long. CDR3 sequence (DNA): TGTGCCAGCAGTTTGCCGGGGGATTCACCCCTCCACTTT. Protein sequence: CASSLPGDSPLHF.

The genes are TRBV11-2 and TRBJ2-3; possibly TRBD1 or TRBD2 for D (5 bases each). V was clipped by 0 bases and J by 1 base, with 14 bases between them. This CDR3 region has 17 residues. Germline CDR1 and CDR2: SGHAT and FQNNGV. The CDR3: CASSLDLSGLGTDTQYF. The DNA of the CDR3 is TGTGCCAGCAGCTTAGATCTTTCGGGGCTGGGCACAGATACGCAGTATTTT.

V is TRBV5-5 and J is TRBJ2-2, with D uncertain. From germline, CDR1 is SGHKS and CDR2 YYEKEE (reference sequence). Trimming cost V 4 bases and J 3 bases, with 10 bases left between them. The CDR3 sequence is 14 residues long. The DNA for the CDR3 is TGTGCCAGCAGCACTGGTAGCCACACCGGGGAGCTGTTTTTT. Translating gives CASSTGSHTGELFF.

V is TRBV10-3 and J is TRBJ2-2; D is uncertain. Germline V lookup: CDR1 ENHRY, CDR2 SYGVKD. CDR3 length: 11 amino acids. In DNA, the CDR3 is TGTGCGTTTCGAGCATCCGGGGAGCTGTTTTTT. It specifies CAFRASGELFF.

V is TRBV28 and J is TRBJ2-3, with D possibly being TRBD1 (6 bases). The V and J ends lost 2 bases and 2 bases respectively, with 11 bases between them. The CDR3 runs 15 residues. From germline, CDR1 is MDHEN and CDR2 SYDVKM. This CDR3 is CASSLRGHATDTQYF. The CDR3 nucleotides read TGTGCCAGCAGTTTACGGGGACACGCCACAGATACGCAGTATTTT.

J is TRBJ1-4 and V is TRBV5-5; D gene ambiguous. Germline V CDR1 and CDR2: SGHKS, YYEKEE (reference sequence). This CDR3 is built from 16 residues. V lost 0 bases to trimming and J lost 7 bases, with 16 bases between them. Here the CDR3 reads CASSLGPITTGEKLFF. CDR3 bases: TGTGCCAGCAGCTTGGGGCCCATTACAACGGGTGAAAAACTGTTTTTT.

This chain joins TRBV27 and TRBJ1-4, with a tentative D call TRBD1 (6 bases). The V and J ends lost 0 bases and 4 bases respectively, with 9 bases between them. There are 15 residues in the CDR3. CDR1 and CDR2 (germline): MNHEY, SMNVEV (reference sequence). This CDR3 is CASSLSTGLNEKLFF. CDR3 coding DNA: TGTGCCAGCAGTTTATCGACAGGCCTTAATGAAAAACTGTTTTTT.

J is TRBJ2-1 and V is TRBV11-2; 7 nucleotides agree with TRBD2. V trimming: 5 bases; J trimming: 3 bases; junction bases outside the gene matches: 7. The CDR3 runs 15 residues. Germline values: CDR1 SGHAT, CDR2 FQNNGV. CDR3 sequence: CASSQYGGGYNEQFF. Written as DNA, the CDR3 is TGTGCCAGCAGCCAGTATGGGGGGGGCTACAATGAGCAGTTCTTC. Full variable domain (missing parts from reference TRBV11-2 and TRBJ2-1): EAGVAQSPRYKIIEKRQSVAFWCNPISGHATLYWYQQILGQGPKLLIQFQNNGVVDDSQLPKDRFSAERLKGVDSTLKIQPAKLEDSAVYLCASSQYGGGYNEQFFGPGTRLTVL.

This clone is a singleton in its sample. The V and J genes are TRBV7-2 and TRBJ2-5; 8 bases are shared with TRBD1. The CDR3 loop spans 17 amino acids. J was trimmed by 5 bases and V by 3 bases; bases with no gene match: 14. Germline V gene sequence: CDR1 SGHTA, CDR2 FQGNSA. CDR3 nucleotides: TGTGCCAGCAGCTTTTCGTTGCAGGGGGCAGGTGAGGAGACCCAGTACTTC. This codes for CASSFSLQGAGEETQYF.

V gene TRBV7-6 combines with J gene TRBJ2-7; possible D gene TRBD1, 6 bases. The CDR3 is made up of 14 amino acids. Germline CDR1 is SGHVS and CDR2 is FNYEAQ. V lost 0 bases and J lost 3, with 9 bases in between. The CDR3 region is CASSLARGGYEQYF. The CDR3 coding sequence is TGTGCCAGCAGCTTAGCAAGAGGGGGCTACGAGCAGTACTTC.

This chain joins TRBV19 and TRBJ1-1, with D possibly being TRBD1 (5 bases). CDR1 is LNHDA, CDR2 SQIVND, per germline (reference sequence). Trimming pared 2 bases from V and 2 bases from J, leaving 15 bases between. This CDR3 spans 16 amino acids. The chain's CDR3 is CASSIKLAGQNTEAFF. The CDR3 nucleotides are TGTGCCAGTAGTATAAAGTTGGCAGGGCAAAACACTGAAGCTTTCTTT.

V gene TRBV28 combines with J gene TRBJ2-3; D perhaps matches TRBD2 (5 bases). The V gene's germline CDR1 is MDHEN and CDR2 SYDVKM. Trimming removed 6 bases from V and 0 bases from J, with 19 bases in between. The CDR3 totals 17 residues. The CDR3 here is CASRGPRAFSSTDTQYF. CDR3 DNA: TGTGCCAGCAGGGGCCCGCGGGCATTCAGCAGCACAGATACGCAGTATTTT.

This sequence joins TRBV5-1 and TRBJ2-1; TRBD2 agrees at 9 bases. The germline V gene has CDR1 SGHRS and CDR2 YFSETQ. V gave up 4 bases and J gave up 5 bases; unmatched junction bases: 10. The CDR3 loop spans 16 amino acids. The CDR3: CASSIGGLALDNEQFF. The DNA of the CDR3 is TGCGCCAGCAGCATTGGGGGACTAGCCCTCGACAATGAGCAGTTCTTC. The whole variable domain, remainder taken from reference TRBV5-1 and TRBJ2-1, is KAGVTQTPRYLIKTRGQQVTLSCSPISGHRSVSWYQQTPGQGLQFLFEYFSETQRNKGNFPGRFSGRQFSNSRSEMNVSTLELGDSALYLCASSIGGLALDNEQFFGPGTRLTVL.

This chain uses TRBV2 with TRBJ2-4, with 8 bases identical to TRBD1. CDR1 and CDR2 (germline): SNHLY, FYNNEI. This CDR3 contains 16 residues. V lost 7 bases to trimming and J lost 3 bases; unmatched junction nucleotides: 11. CDR3 in DNA: TGTGCCAGCATTCCCGACAGGGGTGTTGGCAAAAACATTCAGTACTTC. Protein: CASIPDRGVGKNIQYF.

A single count supports this clone. The V call is TRBV19, the J call TRBJ2-7, with 10 bases identical to TRBD1. The germline CDR1 and CDR2 sequences are LNHDA and SQIVND (reference sequence). With V trimmed by 3 bases and J by 2 bases, 4 bases remained unmatched. This CDR3 has 15 amino acids. CDR3 loop: CASSIRQGAAYEQYF. The CDR3 DNA reads TGTGCCAGTAGTATTCGACAGGGGGCGGCCTACGAGCAGTACTTC.

In this sample, this clone turned up once. The chain employs TRBV19 and TRBJ2-5, with D uncertain. V shed 3 bases and J shed 7 bases, with 15 bases lying between them. There are 14 residues in the CDR3. Germline V lookup: CDR1 LNHDA, CDR2 SQIVND (reference sequence). CDR3 residues: CASSMTTPGATQYF. DNA of the CDR3: TGTGCCAGTAGTATGACGACCCCCGGTGCGACCCAGTACTTC.

The V gene is TRBV7-6, the J gene TRBJ2-3, with 9 bases identical to TRBD2. V was pared by 3 bases and J by 2 bases, with 6 bases of the junction left unmatched. The CDR3 is made up of 16 amino acids. CDR1 SGHVS and CDR2 FNYEAQ come from the germline V gene. The chain's CDR3 is CASSLLAGQSTDTQYF. CDR3 DNA: TGTGCCAGCAGCTTGCTAGCGGGGCAATCCACAGATACGCAGTATTTT.

This clone was seen just once. This sequence joins TRBV28 and TRBJ1-5, with D perhaps TRBD1 (5 bases). Germline V gives CDR1 MDHEN, CDR2 SYDVKM. Trimming shortened V by 6 bases and J by 4 bases, and 16 bases separated the two germline ends. The CDR3 contains 15 residues. DNA of the CDR3: TGTGCCAGCAGATTGGACGGGACGCCAAATCAGCCCCAGCATTTT. Its translation is CASRLDGTPNQPQHF. Combining the CDR3 with reference TRBV28 and TRBJ1-5 gives the whole variable domain DVKVTQSSRYLVKRTGEKVFLECVQDMDHENMFWYRQDPGLGLRLIYFSYDVKMKEKGDIPEGYSVSREKKERFSLILESASTNQTSMYLCASRLDGTPNQPQHFGDGTRLSIL.

The chain employs TRBV7-2 and TRBJ2-7; 9 bases are shared with TRBD1. CDR3 length: 14 amino acids. In germline, CDR1 is SGHTA, CDR2 FQGNSA. The V and J ends lost 5 bases and 4 bases, in that order; junction bases with no gene match: 6. The CDR3 is CASSLWTGVYEQYF. In DNA, the CDR3 is TGTGCCAGCAGCCTCTGGACAGGGGTTTACGAGCAGTACTTC.

V gene TRBV27 combines with J gene TRBJ1-1, with 11 bases lining up with TRBD1. This CDR3 has 13 amino acids. Trimming removed 2 bases from V and 7 bases from J; junction bases left unmatched: 0. Per germline, CDR1 MNHEY and CDR2 SMNVEV (reference sequence). The CDR3 reads CASSLGTGGEAFF. DNA for the CDR3: TGTGCCAGCAGTTTAGGGACAGGGGGTGAAGCTTTCTTT.

V is TRBV7-2 and J is TRBJ2-3; no reliable D call. V lost 4 bases to trimming and J lost 3 bases, with 11 bases between them. CDR1 and CDR2 (germline): SGHTA, FQGNSA. The CDR3 loop spans 14 amino acids. The CDR3 loop reads CASSWMGLTDTQYF. The CDR3, as DNA: TGTGCCAGCAGCTGGATGGGGTTGACAGATACGCAGTATTTT.